This T cell receptor (beta chain) is from a study of CD8 T cells in ankylosing spondylitis. TCRdb called the 5' RACE reads again in MiXCR, with one record for every CDR3 protein. The data show approximately 260,000 distinct CDR3 sequences, with 8.6% seen just once and approximately 7% held by the top ten. V lost 7 bases and J lost 4, with 16 bases in between. Germline-derived CDR1 and CDR2 are SGHAT and FQNNGV. The CDR3 loop spans 14 amino acids. The source material was blood, either unsorted or a sorted T cell fraction (not recorded which). The source of this sequence is a male donor with ankylosing spondylitis or in good health (not recorded which). The chain combines TRBV11-2 with TRBJ1-1; D is undetermined. This chain's CDR3 is CASTLALGGTEAFF. The CDR3 DNA sequence: TGTGCCAGCACCCTAGCCCTGGGAGGCACTGAAGCTTTCTTT. The full variable domain, completed using reference TRBV11-2 and TRBJ1-1, is EAGVAQSPRYKIIEKRQSVAFWCNPISGHATLYWYQQILGQGPKLLIQFQNNGVVDDSQLPKDRFSAERLKGVDSTLKIQPAKLEDSAVYLCASTLALGGTEAFFGQGTRLTVV.